Following are 7 T cell receptor beta chains from one sample sequenced in a study of read filtering for tumor transcriptome and immune sequencing. The library was built from 400 ng RNA with molecular barcoded adaptors for alpha/delta and beta/gamma chains. TCRdb used MiXCR to reprocess the reads, holding one entry per CDR3 protein. The table has about 58,000 distinct CDR3 sequences, around 12% seen once. Sequenced material: a population of CD138-negative cells sorted from bone marrow. The receptors originated from a donor at least 40 years old with multiple myeloma.

On this clonotype: A read error is possible here, since a much larger clone lies one base away. V usage is TRBV14 and J usage is TRBJ2-5; tentatively, D is TRBD2 (5 bases). Germline V CDR1 and CDR2: SGHDN, FVKESK. The CDR3 spans 14 residues. The CDR3 DNA is TGTGCCAGCAGCCAATTGAGAATGGGAGAGGCCCAGTACTTC. Its translation: CASSQLRMGEAQYF.

This clonotype was found a few times. V and J are TRBV5-1 and TRBJ1-3; D is perhaps TRBD1 (5 bases). Germline V gene data show CDR1 as SGHRS and CDR2 as YFSETQ. V lost 4 bases and J 0 bases, leaving 14 bases between the germline ends. This CDR3 has 16 amino acids. The CDR3 nucleotides read TGCGCCAGCAGCGGGGGTCCTAGTGGCTCTGGAAACACCATATATTTT. Protein: CASSGGPSGSGNTIYF.

Remarks on this clonotype: This may arise from a read error, as a much more abundant clone is one base away. V gene TRBV24-1 combines with J gene TRBJ2-2; tentative D call: TRBD1 (6 bases). CDR3 length: 13 residues. Trimming pared 7 bases from V and 8 bases from J, leaving 13 bases between. Per germline, CDR1 KGHDR and CDR2 SFDVKD. DNA of the CDR3: TGTGCCACCAGCAGGGGCAGACCTGGGGAGCTGTTTTTT. Amino acids: CATSRGRPGELFF.

Only a few counts were recorded for this clonotype. A read error may produce the germline difference seen at one junction end. CDR3 in amino acids: CASSYSNGGAVAKSIQYF. For the CDR3, the DNA is TGTGCCAGCAGTTACTCGAATGGGGGAGCGGTAGCCAAAAGCATTCAGTACTTC. The genes are TRBV6-5 and TRBJ2-4; D assignment may be TRBD1 or TRBD2 (5 bases each). From germline, CDR1 is MNHEY and CDR2 SVGAGI. This CDR3 is 18 amino acids long.

This clonotype was recorded at least ten times. This chain joins TRBV29-1 and TRBJ1-1, with D perhaps TRBD1 (6 bases). V gave up 5 bases and J gave up 7 bases, with 17 bases separating them. The germline V gene has CDR1 SQVTM and CDR2 ANQGSEA. The CDR3 has 13 residues. The DNA for the CDR3 is TGCAGCGTTACGAAGGTTACAGGGCTTGAAGCTTTCTTT. Residues: CSVTKVTGLEAFF.

In this sample, this clonotype turned up a few times. A much larger clone differs by one base, so this may be a read error. This sequence joins TRBV5-1 and TRBJ2-7; TRBD1 agrees at 9 bases. CDR3 length equals 14 residues. J gave up 4 bases and V 4 bases, and 6 bases lay outside the gene matches. The V gene's germline CDR1 is SGHRS and CDR2 YFSETQ. For the CDR3, the DNA is TGCGCCAGCAGCCTCGGACAGGGGTTATACGAGCAGTACTTC. Protein sequence: CASSLGQGLYEQYF.

Regarding this clonotype: A clone one base away is much larger, so this may be a read error. The chain has TRBV29-1 and TRBJ2-7; 7 nucleotides match TRBD1. The CDR3 extends over 14 amino acids. Germline lookup yields CDR1 SQVTM and CDR2 ANQGSEA. J was trimmed by 8 bases and V by 5 bases; bases with no gene match: 15. CDR3 sequence: CSVPPQRTGGKQYF. The CDR3 region has the DNA TGCAGCGTTCCACCACAACGGACAGGAGGCAAGCAGTACTTC.